Presented here are 22 T cell receptor beta chains from one specimen sequenced in a study of read filtering for tumor transcriptome and immune sequencing. From about 400 ng of RNA, a library with molecular barcoded alpha/delta and beta/gamma adaptors was made. TCRdb re-called the reads through MiXCR, storing one row per CDR3 protein. Found here are about 450 distinct CDR3 sequences, 83% of them singletons; the top ten hold 22%. Material for sequencing was a population of CD138-negative cells sorted from bone marrow. The origin of the receptors is a donor over 35 with multiple myeloma. This table probably holds off-target reads from a library built for another chain.

For the CDR3, the DNA is TGCGCCAGCAGCTTTCGAGGGACAGCCTCTTCCTACAATGAGCAGTTCTTC. Translation: CASSFRGTASSYNEQFF. V is TRBV5-1 and J is TRBJ2-1; 7 bases line up with TRBD1. Per the germline V gene, CDR1 is SGHRS and CDR2 is YFSETQ. The CDR3 extends over 17 amino acids. V trimming: 2 bases; J trimming: 1 base; junction bases outside the gene matches: 9.

This sequence joins TRBV7-3 and TRBJ2-1; D not resolved. The germline V gene has CDR1 SGHTA and CDR2 FQGTGA. This CDR3 has 14 amino acids. V lost 5 bases and J lost 2, with 10 bases in between. The chain's CDR3 is CASSPSRTYNEQFF. The CDR3 region has the DNA TGTGCCAGCAGCCCCTCCAGGACCTACAATGAGCAGTTCTTC.

Regarding this clonotype: Since no conserved phenylalanine or tryptophan closes the CDR3, a read error is the likely cause. V and J are TRBV20-1 and TRBJ1-5; D call uncertain. Germline V gene sequence: CDR1 DFQATT, CDR2 SNEGSKA (reference sequence). The CDR3 spans 14 residues. V was pared by 4 bases and J by 2 bases, with 12 bases between. The CDR3 region has the DNA TGCAGTGCTACCCCAGGAGATGGCAATCAGCCCCAGCATTCT. This translates into CSATPGDGNQPQHS.

The chain has TRBV15 and TRBJ2-1; no definite D call. The germline gives CDR1 LNHNV, CDR2 YYDKDF (reference sequence). The CDR3 is 18 residues long. With 0 bases removed from V and 1 base from J, the gap between germline ends came to 16 bases. In DNA, the CDR3 is TGTGCCACCAGCAGAGATCGTCCAAGGTTGGGGTCCTACAATGAGCAGTTCTTC. It codes for CATSRDRPRLGSYNEQFF.

The chain joins TRBV5-6 to TRBJ1-4; D is undetermined. The CDR3 has 16 residues. Trimming removed 0 bases from V and 8 bases from J, with 17 bases in between. Germline lookup yields CDR1 SGHDT and CDR2 YYEEEE. The CDR3 DNA reads as TGTGCCAGCAGCTTGGCGCTGCACCCTTCCTGGGAAAAACTGTTTTTT. Encoded protein: CASSLALHPSWEKLFF.

CDR3 in DNA: TGTGCCAGCAGTTTACAGGATGAGCAGTTCTTC. This encodes CASSLQDEQFF. The V gene is TRBV28, the J gene TRBJ2-1; D is unclear. There are 11 residues in the CDR3. Trimming cost V 2 bases and J 8 bases, with 4 bases left between them. Germline values: CDR1 MDHEN, CDR2 SYDVKM.

This chain's CDR3 is CSAMQVGPDGYTF. As DNA, the CDR3 is TGCAGTGCTATGCAGGTGGGGCCGGATGGCTACACCTTC. The chain joins TRBV20-1 to TRBJ1-2, with D tentatively TRBD1 (5 bases). The germline V and J ends were trimmed by 4 bases and 6 bases, with 15 bases remaining between them. The CDR3 has 13 amino acids. Germline CDR1 is DFQATT and CDR2 is SNEGSKA (reference sequence).

The rearrangement uses TRBV20-1 and TRBJ1-5; D is uncertain. The germline CDR1 and CDR2 sequences are DFQATT and SNEGSKA (reference sequence). The CDR3 has 12 amino acids. CDR3 sequence reads: CSLQRGNQPQHF. In nucleotides, the CDR3 is TGCAGCCTACAACGGGGCAATCAGCCCCAGCATTTT.

V gene TRBV10-3 combines with J gene TRBJ2-1; the D gene is possibly TRBD1 (5 bases). This CDR3 spans 13 amino acids. The germline CDR1 and CDR2 sequences are ENHRY and SYGVKD. V shed 3 bases and J shed 2 bases, with 5 bases lying between them. Here the CDR3 reads CAISEGAYNEQFF. CDR3 coding DNA: TGTGCCATCAGTGAAGGGGCCTACAATGAGCAGTTCTTC.

This clonotype was detected a few times. J is TRBJ2-1 and V is TRBV7-9; perhaps TRBD1 as D (6 bases). Germline V gives CDR1 SEHNR, CDR2 FQNEAQ (reference sequence). CDR3 size: 14 residues. Between the trimmed V and J ends, which lost 6 bases and 6 bases, there was a span of 15 bases. CDR3 bases: TGTGCCAGCAGTATTGGGGGCCCGAGCAATGAGCAGTTCTTC. Residues: CASSIGGPSNEQFF.

This clonotype was detected only a few times. The J gene is TRBJ2-4, the V gene TRBV5-1; a weak D match, TRBD1 (5 bases). With 0 bases removed from V and 3 bases from J, the gap between germline ends came to 10 bases. The germline V gene has CDR1 SGHRS and CDR2 YFSETQ. The CDR3 covers 15 residues. Here the CDR3 reads CASSLVPDSKNIQYF. The CDR3 nucleotides read TGCGCCAGCAGCTTGGTACCCGACAGCAAAAACATTCAGTACTTC. Combining the CDR3 with reference TRBV5-1 and TRBJ2-4 gives the whole variable domain KAGVTQTPRYLIKTRGQQVTLSCSPISGHRSVSWYQQTPGQGLQFLFEYFSETQRNKGNFPGRFSGRQFSNSRSEMNVSTLELGDSALYLCASSLVPDSKNIQYFGAGTRLSVL.

CDR3 coding DNA: TGTGCCAGCAGCACGGACAGGGCAGATACGCAGTATTTT. Protein: CASSTDRADTQYF. This chain uses TRBV7-3 with TRBJ2-3, with TRBD1 matching 8 bases. The CDR3 contains 13 residues. V gave up 5 bases and J gave up 4 bases; unmatched junction bases: 2. Germline CDR1 reads SGHTA; CDR2 reads FQGTGA.

This clonotype was observed a few times. The V call is TRBV3-1, the J call TRBJ2-1; 9 nucleotides agree with TRBD2. This CDR3 contains 13 residues. J lost 9 bases, V lost 6 bases, and 6 bases had no gene match. Germline V lookup: CDR1 LGHDT, CDR2 YNNKEL (reference sequence). CDR3: CASSRLAGSEQFF. The CDR3, as DNA: TGTGCCAGCAGTCGGCTAGCGGGGAGTGAGCAGTTCTTC.

The J gene is TRBJ2-7, the V gene TRBV28; a possible D gene is TRBD1 (6 bases). V was pared by 3 bases and J by 2 bases, with 11 bases between. This CDR3 has 14 residues. The germline V gene encodes CDR1 MDHEN and CDR2 SYDVKM. The CDR3, as DNA: TGTGCCAGCAGTTTGCAGGGGCGGACCTACGAGCAGTACTTC. Amino acid sequence: CASSLQGRTYEQYF. The variable domain in full, with the rest retrieved from reference TRBV28 and TRBJ2-7, is DVKVTQSSRYLVKRTGEKVFLECVQDMDHENMFWYRQDPGLGLRLIYFSYDVKMKEKGDIPEGYSVSREKKERFSLILESASTNQTSMYLCASSLQGRTYEQYFGPGTRLTVT.

This clonotype was seen a single time. One junction end does not reproduce the germline sequence, and a read error may be involved. This rearrangement joins TRBV6-6 to TRBJ1-6, with D possibly TRBD1 on 6 matching bases. This CDR3 is built from 16 residues. Germline CDR1 MNHNY, CDR2 SVGAGI (reference sequence). The CDR3 protein is CATLDTGQSNNSHLHF. The CDR3 nucleotides are TGTGCCACCCTCGACACCGGACAGTCCAATAATTCACACCTCCACTTT.

V gene TRBV2 combines with J gene TRBJ2-1; D perhaps matches TRBD1 (6 bases). Germline CDR1 SNHLY, CDR2 FYNNEI. This CDR3 region has 11 residues. V dropped 8 bases and J dropped 11 bases, with 13 bases sitting between them. CDR3 sequence: CASAETGKQFF. Here the CDR3 DNA reads TGTGCCAGCGCAGAGACAGGCAAGCAGTTCTTC.

This clonotype was counted only a few times. This chain uses TRBV7-6 with TRBJ2-1; D is ambiguous. This CDR3 spans 13 amino acids. CDR1 is SGHVS and CDR2 is FNYEAQ in the germline V gene. V shed 2 bases and J shed 3 bases, with 5 bases lying between them. The CDR3 region is CASSLFDYNEQFF. The CDR3 DNA is TGTGCCAGCAGCTTATTCGACTACAATGAGCAGTTCTTC.

This chain joins TRBV5-1 and TRBJ2-7; D gene unclear. The CDR3 runs 12 residues. Germline lookup yields CDR1 SGHRS and CDR2 YFSETQ. The V end was cut by 1 base, the J end by 5 bases, with 7 bases between. The CDR3 nucleotides read TGCGCCAGCAGCTTGTCAGACCACGAGCAGTACGTC. It specifies CASSLSDHEQYV.

This chain connects TRBV20-1 to TRBJ2-5, with 7 nucleotides matching TRBD2. Germline V gene lookup returns CDR1 DFQATT and CDR2 SNEGSKA (reference sequence). This CDR3 is 13 amino acids long. Trimming removed 2 bases from V and 1 base from J; junction bases left unmatched: 1. The CDR3 DNA is TGCAGTGCTAGACCTAGCGGCCAAGAGACCCAGTACTTC. Translation gives CSARPSGQETQYF.

V is TRBV27 and J is TRBJ2-1; 8 bases are shared with TRBD2. Germline-derived CDR1 and CDR2 are MNHEY and SMNVEV (reference sequence). The CDR3 is 15 amino acids. The J segment lost 4 bases and the V segment lost 3 bases, leaving 5 bases of the junction unmatched. Here the CDR3 reads CASSLVSGSYNEQFF. The CDR3 DNA is TGTGCCAGCAGTTTGGTGAGCGGGAGTTACAATGAGCAGTTCTTC.

The sample holds one count of this clonotype. The chain combines TRBV7-3 with TRBJ2-1; 10 nucleotides line up with TRBD2. The CDR3 is 15 residues long. After removal of 5 bases from V and 0 bases from J, the junction contained 1 base not matched to a gene. CDR1 and CDR2 from the germline V gene are SGHTA and FQGTGA. The CDR3: CASSPSGGSYNEQFF. The CDR3 DNA sequence: TGTGCCAGCAGCCCTAGCGGGGGCTCCTACAATGAGCAGTTCTTC.

This chain links TRBV20-1 with TRBJ2-1; perhaps TRBD1 as D (5 bases). Trimming removed 5 bases from V and 7 bases from J, with 18 bases in between. Germline V gives CDR1 DFQATT, CDR2 SNEGSKA (reference sequence). This CDR3 is built from 14 residues. CDR3 amino acids: CSAPRARRRNEQFF. The CDR3 coding sequence is TGCAGTGCTCCCAGGGCCCGCCGGAGAAATGAGCAGTTCTTC.